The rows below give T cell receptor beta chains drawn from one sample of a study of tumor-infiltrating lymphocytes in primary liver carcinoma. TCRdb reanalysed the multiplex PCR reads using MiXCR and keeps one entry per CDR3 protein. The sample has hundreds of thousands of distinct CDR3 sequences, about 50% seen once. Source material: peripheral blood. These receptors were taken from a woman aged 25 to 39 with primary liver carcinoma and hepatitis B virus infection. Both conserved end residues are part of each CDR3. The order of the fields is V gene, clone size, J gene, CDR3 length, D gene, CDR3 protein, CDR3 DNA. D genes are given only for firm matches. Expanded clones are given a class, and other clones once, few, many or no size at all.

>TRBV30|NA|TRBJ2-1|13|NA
CAWSVQLINEQFF
TGTGCCTGGAGTGTACAGCTTATCAATGAGCAGTTCTTC
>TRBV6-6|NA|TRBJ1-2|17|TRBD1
CASSPTPGTGLNYDYTF
TGTGCCAGCAGTCCTACCCCAGGGACAGGGCTTAACTATGACTACACCTTC
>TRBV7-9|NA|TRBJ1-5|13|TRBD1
CASSFQGASAQHF
TGTGCCAGCAGCTTCCAGGGGGCAAGCGCCCAGCATTTT
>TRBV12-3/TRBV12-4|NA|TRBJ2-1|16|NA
CVSRSPGTATYNEQFF
TGTGTCAGCAGGAGCCCAGGGACGGCTACCTACAATGAGCAGTTCTTC
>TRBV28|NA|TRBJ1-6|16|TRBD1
CASNPAGQGLYSPLHF
TGTGCCAGCAACCCCGCGGGACAGGGACTGTATTCACCCCTCCACTTT
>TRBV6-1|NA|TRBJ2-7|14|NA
CVSGDSHSGSEQYF
TGTGTCAGCGGTGATTCACATTCTGGATCCGAGCAGTACTTC
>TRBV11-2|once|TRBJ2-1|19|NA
CASSPGAVSRERRWNGQFF
TGTGCCAGCAGCCCCGGTGCTGTGAGCAGGGAGCGCCGGTGGAATGGGCAGTTCTTC
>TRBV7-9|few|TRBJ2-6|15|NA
CASSLVSSGANVLTF
TGTGCCAGCAGCTTAGTGAGCTCTGGGGCCAACGTCCTGACTTTC
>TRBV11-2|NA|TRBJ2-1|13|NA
CASSLKSLNEQSF
TGTGCCAGCAGCTTGAAGTCTCTCAATGAGCAGTCCTTC
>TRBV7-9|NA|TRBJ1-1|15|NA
CARSLAIGMNTEAFF
TGTGCCAGGAGCTTAGCGATAGGGATGAACACTGAAGCTTTCTTT
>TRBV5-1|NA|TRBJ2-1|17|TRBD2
CASSLDGTSGRVNEQFF
TGCGCCAGCAGCTTGGACGGGACTAGCGGGAGAGTGAATGAGCAGTTCTTC
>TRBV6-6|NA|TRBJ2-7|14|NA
CASIPRLASHEQYF
TGTGCCAGCATCCCGCGATTGGCGAGCCACGAGCAGTACTTC